Each of the 5 T cell receptor beta chains below was sequenced from the same sample in a study of blood T cell repertoires in COVID-19. The repertoire was sequenced with immunoSEQ multiplex PCR; TCRdb's copy has only in-frame clones and lacks some. The table has 450,000 or so clones, about 92% seen once; the top ten hold under 0.7%. Sequenced input: PBMCs or T cells enriched from blood (not recorded which). These receptors were taken from a man aged 18 to 35 who had recovered from COVID-19.

V is TRBV15 and J is TRBJ2-7, with a weak D call TRBD1 (6 bases). This CDR3 spans 15 amino acids. Germline assignment: CDR1 LNHNV and CDR2 YYDKDF (reference sequence). V gave up 0 bases and J gave up 4 bases, with 13 bases separating them. The CDR3 region has the DNA TGTGCCACCAGCAGAGAAGGGGGATTAGGGTACGAGCAGTACTTC. Encoded protein: CATSREGGLGYEQYF. Drawing the rest from reference TRBV15 and TRBJ2-7, the complete variable domain is DAMVIQNPRYQVTQFGKPVTLSCSQTLNHNVMYWYQQKSSQAPKLLFHYYDKDFNNEADTPDNFQSRRPNTSFCFLDIRSPGLGDTAMYLCATSREGGLGYEQYFGPGTRLTVT.

The chain couples TRBV28 to TRBJ2-3; 8 nucleotides match TRBD2. The length of the CDR3 is 15 residues. Germline CDR1 is MDHEN and CDR2 is SYDVKM. With V trimmed by 5 bases and J by 3 bases, 7 bases remained unmatched. The CDR3 region is CASSRGGLETDTQYF. In nucleotides, the CDR3 is TGTGCCAGCAGTCGGGGGGGGTTGGAAACAGATACGCAGTATTTT.

The gene calls are TRBV19 and TRBJ2-2, with TRBD2 identical over 9 bases. The V and J ends lost 1 base and 2 bases, in that order; junction bases with no gene match: 2. This CDR3 has 16 residues. Germline V gene data show CDR1 as LNHDA and CDR2 as SQIVND (reference sequence). DNA of the CDR3: TGTGCCAGTAGTATAGGGGGACTAGCAAACACCGGGGAGCTGTTTTTT. Translated: CASSIGGLANTGELFF.

This clone showed up just a few times. The V and J genes are TRBV28 and TRBJ2-3; a possible D gene is TRBD1 (6 bases). The V gene's germline CDR1 is MDHEN and CDR2 SYDVKM. The germline V and J ends were trimmed by 2 bases and 4 bases, with 7 bases remaining between them. There are 13 residues in the CDR3. The CDR3 DNA reads TGTGCCAGCAGTTTACAGGGGCCAGATACGCAGTATTTT. It translates to CASSLQGPDTQYF.

The V call is TRBV14, the J call TRBJ1-4; D not resolved. The germline V and J ends were trimmed by 0 bases and 0 bases, with 8 bases remaining between them. Germline V gives CDR1 SGHDN, CDR2 FVKESK. CDR3 size: 16 residues. The CDR3 spells CASSQDWQATNEKLFF. The CDR3 coding sequence is TGTGCCAGCAGCCAAGATTGGCAAGCAACTAATGAAAAACTGTTTTTT.